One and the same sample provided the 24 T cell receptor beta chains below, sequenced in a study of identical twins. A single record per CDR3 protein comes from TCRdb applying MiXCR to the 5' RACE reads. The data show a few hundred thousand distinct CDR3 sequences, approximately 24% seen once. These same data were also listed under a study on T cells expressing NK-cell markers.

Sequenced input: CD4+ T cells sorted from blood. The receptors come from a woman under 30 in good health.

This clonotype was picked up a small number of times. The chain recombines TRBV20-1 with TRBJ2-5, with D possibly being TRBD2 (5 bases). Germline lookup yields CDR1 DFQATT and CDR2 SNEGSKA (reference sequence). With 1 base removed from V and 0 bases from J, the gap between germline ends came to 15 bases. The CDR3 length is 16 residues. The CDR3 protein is CSARATSGVYQETQYF. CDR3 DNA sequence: TGCAGTGCTAGAGCCACCTCCGGGGTCTACCAAGAGACCCAGTACTTC.

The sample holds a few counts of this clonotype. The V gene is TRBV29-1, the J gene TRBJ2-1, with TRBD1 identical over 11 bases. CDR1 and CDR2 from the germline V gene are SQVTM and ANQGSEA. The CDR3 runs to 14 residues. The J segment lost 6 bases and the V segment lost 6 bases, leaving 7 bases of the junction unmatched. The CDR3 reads CSVLGQGAINEQFF. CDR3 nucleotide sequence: TGCAGCGTCCTTGGACAGGGGGCTATCAATGAGCAGTTCTTC.

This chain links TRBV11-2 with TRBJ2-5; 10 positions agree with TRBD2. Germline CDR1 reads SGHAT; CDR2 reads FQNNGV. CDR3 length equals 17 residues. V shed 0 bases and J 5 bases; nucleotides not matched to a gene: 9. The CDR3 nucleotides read TGTGCCAGCAGCTTAGAAGGGGCTAGCGGGAGTATGGAGACCCAGTACTTC. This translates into CASSLEGASGSMETQYF.

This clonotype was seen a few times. Written as DNA, the CDR3 is TGCAGCGTTCGATCTAGCGGAAGCACCGGGGAGCTGTTTTTT. It translates to CSVRSSGSTGELFF. The chain employs TRBV29-1 and TRBJ2-2, with 7 positions matching TRBD2. Germline-derived CDR1 and CDR2 are SQVTM and ANQGSEA. Trimming took 5 bases from V and 4 from J; bases not matched to a gene: 7. The CDR3 runs 14 residues.

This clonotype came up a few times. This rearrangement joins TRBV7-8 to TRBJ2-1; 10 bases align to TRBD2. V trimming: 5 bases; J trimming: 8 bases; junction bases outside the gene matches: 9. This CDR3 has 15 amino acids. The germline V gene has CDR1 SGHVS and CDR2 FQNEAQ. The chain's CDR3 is CASSRTSGIVDEQFF. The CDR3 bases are TGTGCCAGCAGCCGTACTAGCGGGATAGTTGATGAGCAGTTCTTC.

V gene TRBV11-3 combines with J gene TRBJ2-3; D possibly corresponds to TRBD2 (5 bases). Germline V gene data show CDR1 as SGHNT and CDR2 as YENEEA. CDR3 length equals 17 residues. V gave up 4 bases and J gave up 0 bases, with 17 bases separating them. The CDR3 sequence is CASSSTRGRNSTDTQYF. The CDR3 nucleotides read TGTGCCAGCAGCTCGACACGGGGTCGGAATAGCACAGATACGCAGTATTTT. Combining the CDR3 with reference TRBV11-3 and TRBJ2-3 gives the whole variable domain EAGVVQSPRYKIIEKKQPVAFWCNPISGHNTLYWYLQNLGQGPELLIRYENEEAVDDSQLPKDRFSAERLKGVDSTLKIQPAELGDSAVYLCASSSTRGRNSTDTQYFGPGTRLTVL.

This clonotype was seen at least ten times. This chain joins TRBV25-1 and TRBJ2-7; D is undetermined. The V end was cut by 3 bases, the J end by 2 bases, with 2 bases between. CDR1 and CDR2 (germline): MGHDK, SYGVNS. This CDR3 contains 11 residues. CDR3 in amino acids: CASSETYEQYF. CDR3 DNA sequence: TGTGCCAGCAGTGAGACCTACGAGCAGTACTTC.

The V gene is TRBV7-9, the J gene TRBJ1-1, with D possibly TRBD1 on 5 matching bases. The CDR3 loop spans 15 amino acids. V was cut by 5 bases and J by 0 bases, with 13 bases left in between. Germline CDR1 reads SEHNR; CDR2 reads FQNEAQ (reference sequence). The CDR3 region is CASSPGWQMNTEAFF. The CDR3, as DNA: TGTGCCAGCAGCCCAGGGTGGCAGATGAACACTGAAGCTTTCTTT.

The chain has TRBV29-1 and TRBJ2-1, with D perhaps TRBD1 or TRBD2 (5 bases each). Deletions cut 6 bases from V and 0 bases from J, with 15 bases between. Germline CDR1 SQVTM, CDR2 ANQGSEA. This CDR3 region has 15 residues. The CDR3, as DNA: TGCAGCGTCTTCTCTGGGGGTAACTCCTACAATGAGCAGTTCTTC. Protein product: CSVFSGGNSYNEQFF.

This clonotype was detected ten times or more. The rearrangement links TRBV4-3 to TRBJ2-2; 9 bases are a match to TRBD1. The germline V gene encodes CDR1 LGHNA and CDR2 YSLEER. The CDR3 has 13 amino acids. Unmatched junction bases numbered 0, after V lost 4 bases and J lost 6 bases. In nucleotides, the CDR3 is TGCGCCAGCAGCCGGGACAGGGCCGGGGAGCTGTTTTTT. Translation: CASSRDRAGELFF.

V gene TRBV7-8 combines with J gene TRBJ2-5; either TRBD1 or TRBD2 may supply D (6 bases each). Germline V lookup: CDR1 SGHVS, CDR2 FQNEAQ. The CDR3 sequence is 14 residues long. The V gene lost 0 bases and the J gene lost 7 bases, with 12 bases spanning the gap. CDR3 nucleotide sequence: TGTGCCAGCAGCTTAGCGGGGGCCGGGGGGACCCAGTACTTC. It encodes CASSLAGAGGTQYF.

The CDR3, as DNA: TGTGCCAGCAGTTGGAGGGATGTCTTACGAGAGACCCAGTACTTC. Amino acids: CASSWRDVLRETQYF. The chain is built from TRBV6-2 or TRBV6-3 and TRBJ2-5; D perhaps matches TRBD2 (6 bases). This CDR3 is 15 amino acids long. V lost 4 bases and J 4 bases, leaving 16 bases between the germline ends. Germline V gene lookup returns CDR1 MNHEY and CDR2 SVGEGT.

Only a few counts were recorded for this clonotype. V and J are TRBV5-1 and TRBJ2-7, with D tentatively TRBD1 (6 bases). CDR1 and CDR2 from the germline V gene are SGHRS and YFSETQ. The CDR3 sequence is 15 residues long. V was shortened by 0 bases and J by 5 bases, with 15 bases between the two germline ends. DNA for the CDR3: TGCGCCAGCAGCTTGGGGTCCAGGGGCGAAGACGAGCAGTACTTC. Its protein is CASSLGSRGEDEQYF.

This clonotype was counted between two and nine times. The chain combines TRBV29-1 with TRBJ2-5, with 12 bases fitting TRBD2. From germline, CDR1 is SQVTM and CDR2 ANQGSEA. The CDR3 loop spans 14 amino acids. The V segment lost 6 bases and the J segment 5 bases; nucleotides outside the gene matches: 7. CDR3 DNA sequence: TGCAGCGTCACTAGCGGGGGGCACCCGGAGACCCAGTACTTC. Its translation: CSVTSGGHPETQYF.

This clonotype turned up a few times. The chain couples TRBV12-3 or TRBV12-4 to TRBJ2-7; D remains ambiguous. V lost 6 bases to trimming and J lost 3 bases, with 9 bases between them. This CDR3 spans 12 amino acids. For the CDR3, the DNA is TGTGCCAGCAGACAGATATACTACGAGCAGTACTTC. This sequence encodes CASRQIYYEQYF.

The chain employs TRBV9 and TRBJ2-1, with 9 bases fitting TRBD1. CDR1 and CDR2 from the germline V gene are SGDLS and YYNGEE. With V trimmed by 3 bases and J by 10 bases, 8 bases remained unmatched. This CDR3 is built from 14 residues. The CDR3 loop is CASSGYRGLLEQFF. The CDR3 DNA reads TGTGCCAGCAGCGGTTACAGGGGGCTGTTGGAGCAGTTCTTC. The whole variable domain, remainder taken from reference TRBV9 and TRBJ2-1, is DSGVTQTPKHLITATGQRVTLRCSPRSGDLSVYWYQQSLDQGLQFLIQYYNGEERAKGNILERFSAQQFPDLHSELNLSSLELGDSALYFCASSGYRGLLEQFFGPGTRLTVL.

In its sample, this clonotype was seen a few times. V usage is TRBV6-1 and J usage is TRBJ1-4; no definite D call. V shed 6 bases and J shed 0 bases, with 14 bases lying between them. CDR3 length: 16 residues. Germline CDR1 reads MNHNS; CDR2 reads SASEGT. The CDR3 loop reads CASSSLYSATNEKLFF. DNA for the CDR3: TGTGCCAGCAGCTCCCTATACAGTGCAACTAATGAAAAACTGTTTTTT.

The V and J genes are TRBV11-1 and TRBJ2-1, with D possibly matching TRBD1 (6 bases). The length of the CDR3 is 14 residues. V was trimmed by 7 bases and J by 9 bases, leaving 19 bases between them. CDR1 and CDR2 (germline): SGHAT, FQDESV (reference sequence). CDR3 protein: CASTMSAWTVEQFF. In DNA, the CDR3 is TGTGCCAGCACCATGTCAGCCTGGACAGTTGAGCAGTTCTTC.

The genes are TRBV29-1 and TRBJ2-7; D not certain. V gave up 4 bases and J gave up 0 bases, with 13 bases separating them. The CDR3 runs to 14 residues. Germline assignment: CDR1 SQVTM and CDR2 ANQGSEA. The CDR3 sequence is CSVGVQPHSYEQYF. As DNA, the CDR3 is TGCAGCGTTGGGGTACAACCCCACTCCTACGAGCAGTACTTC.

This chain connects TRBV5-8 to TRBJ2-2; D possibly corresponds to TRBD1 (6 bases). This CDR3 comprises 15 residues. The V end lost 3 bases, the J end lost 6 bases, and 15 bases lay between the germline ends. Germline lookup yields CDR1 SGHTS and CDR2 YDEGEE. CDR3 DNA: TGTGCCAGCAGCTCGGACAGAACCCGCCCCGGGGAGCTGTTTTTT. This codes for CASSSDRTRPGELFF.

Written as DNA, the CDR3 is TGTGCCAGCTGTTCCCCCTCGAACACTGAAGCTTTCTTT. It translates to CASCSPSNTEAFF. This chain uses TRBV12-3 or TRBV12-4 with TRBJ1-1; D gene unclear. The ends were cut back, 8 bases at V and 1 base at J, with 11 bases in the middle. There are 13 residues in the CDR3.

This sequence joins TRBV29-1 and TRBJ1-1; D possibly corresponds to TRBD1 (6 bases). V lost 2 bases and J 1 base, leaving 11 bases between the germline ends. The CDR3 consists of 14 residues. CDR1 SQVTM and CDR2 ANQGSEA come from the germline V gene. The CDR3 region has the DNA TGCAGCGTTGAAACCCGGGGGCCGAACACTGAAGCTTTCTTT. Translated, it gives CSVETRGPNTEAFF.

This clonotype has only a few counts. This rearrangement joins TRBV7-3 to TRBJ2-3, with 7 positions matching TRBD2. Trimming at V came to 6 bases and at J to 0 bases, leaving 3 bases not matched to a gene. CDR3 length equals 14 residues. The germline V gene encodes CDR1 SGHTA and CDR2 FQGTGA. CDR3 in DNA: TGTGCCAGCAGAAAAGCGGGGAGCACAGATACGCAGTATTTT. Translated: CASRKAGSTDTQYF.

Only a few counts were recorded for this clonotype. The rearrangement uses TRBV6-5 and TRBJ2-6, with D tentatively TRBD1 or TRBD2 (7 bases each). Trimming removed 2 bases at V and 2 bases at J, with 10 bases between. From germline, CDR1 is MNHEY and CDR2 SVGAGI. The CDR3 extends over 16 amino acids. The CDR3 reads CASSYAGGAGANVLTF. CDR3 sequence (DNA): TGTGCCAGCAGTTACGCAGGGGGGGCTGGGGCCAACGTCCTGACTTTC.